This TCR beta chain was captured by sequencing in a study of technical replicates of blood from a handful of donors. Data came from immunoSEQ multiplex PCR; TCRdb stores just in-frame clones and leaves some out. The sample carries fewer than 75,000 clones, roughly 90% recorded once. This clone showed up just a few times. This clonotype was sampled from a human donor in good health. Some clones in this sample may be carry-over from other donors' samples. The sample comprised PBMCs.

The CDR3 DNA is TGTGCCAGTAGCCGGAGGAGTGTAGGGACTAATGAAAAACTGTTTTTT. Amino acid sequence: CASSRRSVGTNEKLFF. This rearrangement joins TRBV19 to TRBJ1-4; D is uncertain. The CDR3 is made up of 16 amino acids. Trimming stripped 6 bases from V and 2 bases from J, with 16 bases between. Germline V CDR1 and CDR2: LNHDA, SQIVND (reference sequence).